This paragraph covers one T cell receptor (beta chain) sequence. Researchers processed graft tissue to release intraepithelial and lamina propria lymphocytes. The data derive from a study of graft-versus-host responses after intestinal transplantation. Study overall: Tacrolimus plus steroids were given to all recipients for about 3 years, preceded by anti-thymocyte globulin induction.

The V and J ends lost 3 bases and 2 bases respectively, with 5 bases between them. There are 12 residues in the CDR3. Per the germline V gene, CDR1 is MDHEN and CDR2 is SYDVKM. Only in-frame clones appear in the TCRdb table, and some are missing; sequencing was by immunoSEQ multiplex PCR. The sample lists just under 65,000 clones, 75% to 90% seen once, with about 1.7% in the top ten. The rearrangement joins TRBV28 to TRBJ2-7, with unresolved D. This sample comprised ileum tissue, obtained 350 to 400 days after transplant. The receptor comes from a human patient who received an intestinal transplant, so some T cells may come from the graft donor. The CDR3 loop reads CASSFDTYEQYF. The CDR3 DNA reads TGTGCCAGCAGTTTTGACACCTACGAGCAGTACTTC.